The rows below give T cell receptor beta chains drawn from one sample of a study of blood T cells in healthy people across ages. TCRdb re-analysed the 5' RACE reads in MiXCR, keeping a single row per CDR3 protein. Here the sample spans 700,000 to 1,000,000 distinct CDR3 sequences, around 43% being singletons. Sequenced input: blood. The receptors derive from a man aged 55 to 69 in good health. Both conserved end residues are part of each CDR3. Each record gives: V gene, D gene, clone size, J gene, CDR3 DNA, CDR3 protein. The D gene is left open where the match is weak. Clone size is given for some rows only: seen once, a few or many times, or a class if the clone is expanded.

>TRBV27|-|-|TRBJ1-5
TGTGCCAGCAGTTGGGATTGGAGGAAGCCCCAGCATTTT
CASSWDWRKPQHF
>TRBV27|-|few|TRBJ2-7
TGTGCCAGCACCTCGGGGCAGCGGTATAACGAGCAGTACTTC
CASTSGQRYNEQYF
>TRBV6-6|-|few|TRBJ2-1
TGTGCCAGCAGTTACTCTGGGACTGTAGGACCCTACAATGAGCAGTTCTTC
CASSYSGTVGPYNEQFF
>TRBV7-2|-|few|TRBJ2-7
TGTGCCAGCAGCTTAGGCACGGTCGGAAACGAGCAGTACTTC
CASSLGTVGNEQYF
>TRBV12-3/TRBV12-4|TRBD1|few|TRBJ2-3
TGTGCCAGCAGTCCGGGACAGGGGCTTTTGGATACGCAGTATTTT
CASSPGQGLLDTQYF
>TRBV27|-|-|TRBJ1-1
TGTGCCAGCAGTCTACACGGCAGGCCTGAAGCTTTCTTT
CASSLHGRPEAFF
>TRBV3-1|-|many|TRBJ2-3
TGTGCCAGCAGCTCAAGAGGGGCGAATACGCAGTATTTT
CASSSRGANTQYF
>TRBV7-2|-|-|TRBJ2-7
TGTGCCAGCGGCTTAGGGTCCAGGGTCGAGTCCTACGAGCAGTACTTC
CASGLGSRVESYEQYF
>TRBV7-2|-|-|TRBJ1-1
TGTGCCAGCAGCCCCCGACACCTGAACACTGAAGCTTTCTTT
CASSPRHLNTEAFF
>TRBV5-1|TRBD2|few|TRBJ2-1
TGCGCCAGCAGCTTCTTTTTGGCTAGCGGGGGGGCTTACAATGAGCAGTTCTTC
CASSFFLASGGAYNEQFF
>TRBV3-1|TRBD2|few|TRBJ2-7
TGTGCCAGCAGCCCGGGACTAGCGGGGGCCGGCTACGAGCAGTACTTC
CASSPGLAGAGYEQYF
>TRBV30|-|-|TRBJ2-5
TGTGCCTGGAGTTCGACAGGAGGGGGGGAGACCCAGTACTTC
CAWSSTGGGETQYF
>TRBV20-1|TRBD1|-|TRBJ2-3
TGCAGTGCTCGACCCGGGACAGCCGGCACAGATACGCAGTATTTT
CSARPGTAGTDTQYF
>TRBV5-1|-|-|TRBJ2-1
TGCGCCAGCAGCTCTGCCCCCACCGGGATCTTGGATGAGCAGTTCTTC
CASSSAPTGILDEQFF
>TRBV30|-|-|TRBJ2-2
TGTGCCTGGAGCCGGGCCGGGGAGCTGTTTTTT
CAWSRAGELFF
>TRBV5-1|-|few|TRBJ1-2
TGCGCCAGCAGCCCTCAAGTGGGCACAGGGTTATATGGCTACACCTTC
CASSPQVGTGLYGYTF
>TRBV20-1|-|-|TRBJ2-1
TGCAGTGCCGTCCCACGTCGTGGAACCTACAATGAGCAGTTCTTC
CSAVPRRGTYNEQFF
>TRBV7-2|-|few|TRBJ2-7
TGTGCCAGCAGCGAAGACAGCGTTCTTTCCTACGAGCAGTACTTC
CASSEDSVLSYEQYF
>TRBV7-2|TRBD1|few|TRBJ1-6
TGTGCCAGCAGCTCCGTCAGGGGGTTCAATTCACCCCTCCACTTT
CASSSVRGFNSPLHF
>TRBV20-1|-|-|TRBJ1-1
TGCAGTGCTAGAGATTATGGAAGACAGATGAACACTGAAGCTTTCTTT
CSARDYGRQMNTEAFF
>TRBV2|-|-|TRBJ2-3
TGTGCCAGCAGTGATTCCAGAACAGATACGCAGTATTTT
CASSDSRTDTQYF
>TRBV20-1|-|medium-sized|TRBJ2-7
TGCAGTGCTAGAGACCAGGGGTTGCACGAGCAGTACTTC
CSARDQGLHEQYF
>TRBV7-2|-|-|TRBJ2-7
TGTGCCAGCAGCTTCGGGACACCCTATGGCACCTACGAGCAGTACTTC
CASSFGTPYGTYEQYF
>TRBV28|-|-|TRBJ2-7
TGTGCCAGCAGTTCTGTCAGGGACCTGTACGAGCAGTACTTC
CASSSVRDLYEQYF
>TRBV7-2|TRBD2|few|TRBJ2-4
TGTGCCAGCAGCTTTACGGGGGAGGGAACGAACATTCAGTACTTC
CASSFTGEGTNIQYF
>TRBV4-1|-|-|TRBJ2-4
TGCGCCAGCAGCCAAGAAACAGATACCATTCAGTACTTC
CASSQETDTIQYF
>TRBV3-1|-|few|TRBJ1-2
TGTGCCAGCAGCTCTGCGGCAGCGATAGGCTACACCTTC
CASSSAAAIGYTF
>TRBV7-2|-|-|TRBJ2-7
TGTGCCAGCAGCTTAGGAACGAAGTACTACGAGCAGTACTTC
CASSLGTKYYEQYF
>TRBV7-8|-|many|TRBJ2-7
TGTGCCAGCAGCTCACCTGTGGACAGAGGGGAGAGCGAGCAGTACTTC
CASSSPVDRGESEQYF
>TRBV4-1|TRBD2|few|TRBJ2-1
TGCGCCAGCAGCCAAGCCGGGGGGGCAACGAGCTCCTACAATGAGCAGTTCTTC
CASSQAGGATSSYNEQFF
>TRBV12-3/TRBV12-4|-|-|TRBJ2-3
TGTGCCAGCACCCAAGGGGGGGCTCCAGATACGCAGTATTTT
CASTQGGAPDTQYF
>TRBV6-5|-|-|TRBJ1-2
TGTGCCAGCAGTCTCTCCACGGGGATGGGCTACACCTTC
CASSLSTGMGYTF